Listed here is a single T cell receptor beta chain. Antigen specificity is unknown. The sample originates from a study of beta chain features in type 1 diabetes. Findings and caveats of the study: It was not settled here whether HLA type affects TCRB rearrangement. TCRB CDR3s were moderately but significantly shorter in Type 1 diabetes patients in all four CD4+ subsets.

Since all of the isolated RNA was reverse transcribed, expressed TCRB transcripts were what got sequenced. The protocol was immunoSEQ multiplex PCR, while the TCRdb copy is restricted to in-frame clones and leaves out a portion. The table lists hundreds of thousands of clones, 13% of them singletons. The TCR comes from a man younger than 35 with type 1 diabetes. Sequencing was done on a sample of naive CD4+ T cells from blood.

The CDR3 DNA sequence: TGTGCCAGCACCCAGGGGGGATGGCAGCCCCAGCATTTT. Translated: CASTQGGWQPQHF. The chain employs TRBV28 and TRBJ1-5; 7 positions match TRBD1. The ends lost 7 bases at V and 7 bases at J; junction bases unmatched: 7. The germline V gene has CDR1 MDHEN and CDR2 SYDVKM. This CDR3 comprises 13 residues.